These 17 T cell receptor beta chains came from one sample sequenced in a study of T cell therapy after organ transplantation. Profiled with immunoSEQ multiplex PCR; TCRdb holds only in-frame clones, not every one. The sample records some 47,000 clones, roughly 93% being singletons. For these TCRs, the target antigens are not known. The sample consisted of CD8+ T cells from blood, taken before autologous CMV-specific T cell therapy. The receptors were sampled from a human patient who had received a solid organ transplant and had CMV disease.

V and J are TRBV2 and TRBJ2-7; D is unresolved. This CDR3 is built from 13 residues. V lost 1 base and J lost 3, with 7 bases in between. The V gene's germline CDR1 is SNHLY and CDR2 FYNNEI. CDR3 nucleotides: TGTGCCAGCAGTGAAGGCCCTTACTACGAGCAGTACTTC. Translation: CASSEGPYYEQYF.

The chain carries TRBV11-3 and TRBJ2-7, with D possibly TRBD2 on 5 matching bases. The germline V and J ends were trimmed by 1 base and 12 bases, with 19 bases remaining between them. This CDR3 has 14 residues. Looked up from germline, CDR1 is SGHNT and CDR2 is YENEEA. Here the CDR3 reads CASSLGPARLEGYF. The CDR3 DNA sequence: TGTGCCAGCAGCTTAGGGCCCGCGCGGTTAGAGGGGTACTTC.

The chain employs TRBV29-1 and TRBJ2-7; D uncertain. Germline V gives CDR1 SQVTM, CDR2 ANQGSEA. V was cut by 1 base and J by 5 bases, with 6 bases left in between. The CDR3 covers 11 residues. The CDR3 loop reads CSVEARDEQYF. CDR3 bases: TGCAGCGTTGAAGCCCGGGACGAGCAGTACTTC.

V and J are TRBV14 and TRBJ2-1; D ambiguous. The germline V and J ends were trimmed by 6 bases and 10 bases, with 25 bases remaining between them. Germline V CDR1 and CDR2: SGHDN, FVKESK. There are 16 residues in the CDR3. DNA for the CDR3: TGTGCCAGCAGTCGTCTTGAGACCAAACTTTACGGAGAGCAGTTCTTC. This encodes CASSRLETKLYGEQFF. The full variable domain, with the rest looked up from reference TRBV14 and TRBJ2-1, is EAGVTQFPSHSVIEKGQTVTLRCDPISGHDNLYWYRRVMGKEIKFLLHFVKESKQDESGMPNNRFLAERTGGTYSTLKVQPAELEDSGVYFCASSRLETKLYGEQFFGPGTRLTVL.

The chain recombines TRBV27 with TRBJ2-2; TRBD1 might be the D (6 bases). Looked up from germline, CDR1 is MNHEY and CDR2 is SMNVEV (reference sequence). This CDR3 contains 15 residues. V lost 6 bases to trimming and J lost 3 bases, with 14 bases between them. CDR3 protein: CASRTDRTHTGELFF. CDR3 in DNA: TGTGCCAGCAGAACCGACAGGACTCACACCGGGGAGCTGTTTTTT.

The genes are TRBV10-3 and TRBJ1-1; the D gene is possibly TRBD1 (5 bases). V was cut by 11 bases and J by 0 bases, with 22 bases left in between. The length of the CDR3 is 16 residues. Per germline, CDR1 ENHRY and CDR2 SYGVKD. The CDR3 nucleotides are TGTGCCGTAGCTAACACCCGGGACCCCATGAACACTGAAGCTTTCTTT. Its protein product is CAVANTRDPMNTEAFF.

This clone showed up just once. The chain recombines TRBV27 with TRBJ2-1; TRBD2 might be the D (5 bases). The V gene's germline CDR1 is MNHEY and CDR2 SMNVEV (reference sequence). V was pared by 1 base and J by 3 bases, with 13 bases between. The CDR3 has 16 amino acids. CDR3 DNA: TGTGCCAGCAGTTTATGGCCGGGTAGCGACTACAATGAGCAGTTCTTC. Translating gives CASSLWPGSDYNEQFF.

This chain joins TRBV7-8 and TRBJ1-5; D is unclear. The CDR3 is 12 residues long. CDR1 and CDR2 (germline): SGHVS, FQNEAQ. Trimming removed 1 base at V and 6 bases at J, with 4 bases between. The CDR3 loop is CASSLVGQPQHF. The DNA of the CDR3 is TGTGCCAGCAGCTTAGTAGGTCAGCCCCAGCATTTT.

V is TRBV6-6 and J is TRBJ2-3; 8 nucleotides match TRBD1. After removal of 7 bases from V and 4 bases from J, the junction contained 10 bases not matched to a gene. The CDR3 length is 15 residues. Germline V gene data show CDR1 as MNHNY and CDR2 as SVGAGI (reference sequence). The CDR3 loop reads CASILRQGRADTQYF. In DNA, the CDR3 is TGTGCCAGCATTTTGAGACAGGGGCGGGCAGATACGCAGTATTTT.

The chain is built from TRBV7-9 and TRBJ2-4, with D possibly TRBD1 on 6 matching bases. The length of the CDR3 is 13 residues. Germline CDR1 is SEHNR and CDR2 is FQNEAQ (reference sequence). V was cut by 11 bases and J by 4 bases, with 15 bases left in between. CDR3 in DNA: TGTGCCGGGTTGGACAGTACTAAAAACATTCAGTACTTC. Its protein product is CAGLDSTKNIQYF.

This chain joins TRBV6-5 and TRBJ1-1; D is unclear. V was pared by 6 bases and J by 0 bases, with 5 bases between. The germline CDR1 and CDR2 sequences are MNHEY and SVGAGI. The CDR3 is made up of 12 amino acids. CDR3 in DNA: TGTGCCAGCAGCAGTATGAACACTGAAGCTTTCTTT. Translation gives CASSSMNTEAFF.

The chain employs TRBV2 and TRBJ2-7; the match to TRBD1 covers 10 bases. Unmatched junction bases numbered 10, after V lost 10 bases and J lost 4 bases. This CDR3 is 14 amino acids long. CDR1 and CDR2 (germline): SNHLY, FYNNEI. In DNA, the CDR3 is TGTGCCAACGCCGGGACAGGGGTTGCGTACGAGCAGTACTTC. Its translation: CANAGTGVAYEQYF.

The V and J genes are TRBV13 and TRBJ2-1; TRBD2 aligns across 12 bases. The CDR3 covers 16 residues. Per the germline V gene, CDR1 is PRHDT and CDR2 is FYEKMQ (reference sequence). Trimming removed 0 bases from V and 9 bases from J; junction bases left unmatched: 6. The CDR3: CASSLGLLAGGSEQFF. DNA of the CDR3: TGTGCCAGCAGCTTAGGCCTCCTAGCGGGAGGGAGTGAGCAGTTCTTC.

The chain uses TRBV7-3 and TRBJ2-3, with D perhaps matching TRBD2 (6 bases). Trimming removed 3 bases from V and 2 bases from J, with 12 bases in between. This CDR3 has 15 amino acids. Germline V gene lookup returns CDR1 SGHTA and CDR2 FQGTGA. CDR3 amino acids: CASSLQAGVTDTQYF. The DNA of the CDR3 is TGTGCCAGCAGCTTGCAAGCGGGTGTCACAGATACGCAGTATTTT.

This clone was seen once. The rearrangement uses TRBV4-3 and TRBJ2-5, with 10 bases identical to TRBD1. V shed 1 base, J shed 5 bases, and the junction held 10 bases outside the gene matches. This CDR3 is 17 amino acids long. Germline CDR1 is LGHNA and CDR2 is YSLEER. The CDR3 protein is CASSQVFLGQGWETQYF. The CDR3 DNA is TGCGCCAGCAGCCAAGTTTTCTTGGGACAGGGGTGGGAGACCCAGTACTTC.

The chain uses TRBV7-2 and TRBJ2-7; D is unresolved. The V gene lost 5 bases and the J gene lost 5 bases, with 19 bases spanning the gap. The length of the CDR3 is 15 residues. Germline V gene sequence: CDR1 SGHTA, CDR2 FQGNSA. The CDR3 DNA reads TGTGCCAGCAGCCCCTACCGGGCCTTGCCAGACGAGCAGTACTTC. This codes for CASSPYRALPDEQYF.

The V call is TRBV11-2, the J call TRBJ1-4; D is undetermined. V was cut by 4 bases and J by 8 bases, with 5 bases left in between. This CDR3 comprises 11 residues. Germline V gives CDR1 SGHAT, CDR2 FQNNGV. Here the CDR3 reads CASSSREKLFF. In DNA, the CDR3 is TGTGCCAGCAGCTCCAGAGAAAAACTGTTTTTT.